The T cell receptor beta chain under discussion was sequenced for a study of Ad26.COV2.S vaccination and SARS-CoV-2 variants. Overall study: By the intramuscular route, Ad26.COV2.S was given once, or twice 56 days apart.

Treatment noted: some 20 received Ad26.COV2.S at low or high dose, single or two shots; a few received placebo; per-sample allocation not given. Day 63 after the first injection of vaccine or placebo was the sampling time. V was clipped by 2 bases and J by 4 bases, with 14 bases between them. The CDR3 sequence is 15 residues long. The germline CDR1 and CDR2 sequences are PRHDT and FYEKMQ (reference sequence). The method was immunoSEQ multiplex PCR; TCRdb's version includes in-frame clones alone and lacks a portion of them. The table records about 350,000 clones, 88% of them present only once. Study conclusions and caveats: Spike-specific responses of CD8+ and CD4+ T cells were reported to display substantial breadth after vaccination. It was found that vaccine and placebo recipients had similar non-spike TCR breadth.

With respect to this clone: Antigen specificity is unknown.

This clonotype was obtained from a person aged 18-60 years who received the Ad26.COV2.S COVID-19 vaccine or a placebo. V and J are TRBV13 and TRBJ2-5, with D possibly TRBD1 on 6 matching bases. Sequences were derived from peripheral blood, sampled in a trial of Ad26.COV2.S vaccine versus placebo. In DNA form, the CDR3 reads TGTGCCAGCAGCTTAACAGGGTCCGAGGGAGAGACCCAGTACTTC. Translation: CASSLTGSEGETQYF.